These 23 T cell receptor beta chains originate from one sample sequenced in a study of PD-1 blockade in classical Hodgkin lymphoma. Assay: immunoSEQ multiplex PCR; the TCRdb copy retains only in-frame clones and omits some. In the table there are 15,000 to 20,000 clones, around four fifths of which are singletons. Time point noted: cycle 4 day 1 (C4D1), after six to seven weeks of nivolumab. Each patient relapsed following autologous stem cell transplantation, and prior brentuximab vedotin exposure differed. Magnetic negative selection served to purify CD4+ T cells out of PBMCs that had been thawed. The material sequenced was CD4+ T cells from blood, taken before the fourth cycle of nivolumab. The source is a human donor with classical Hodgkin lymphoma.

The chain is built from TRBV10-3 and TRBJ2-7, with 7 bases aligning to TRBD2. The junction had 5 bases not matched to a gene; V was cut back by 6 bases and J by 0 bases. Looked up from germline, CDR1 is ENHRY and CDR2 is SYGVKD. CDR3 length: 14 amino acids. The DNA for the CDR3 is TGTGCCATCAGGAACACTAGCGACTCCTACGAGCAGTACTTC. It is translated as CAIRNTSDSYEQYF.

This chain connects TRBV18 to TRBJ2-5, with TRBD2 matching 7 bases. V shed 3 bases and J 1 base; nucleotides not matched to a gene: 2. Germline CDR1 is KGHSH and CDR2 is LQKENI. The CDR3 spans 14 residues. DNA of the CDR3: TGTGCCAGCTCACCGACTAGCCTCCAAGAGACCCAGTACTTC. Translated: CASSPTSLQETQYF.

The chain uses TRBV19 and TRBJ2-2; maybe TRBD2 (6 bases). CDR3 length equals 16 residues. CDR1 is LNHDA and CDR2 is SQIVND in the germline V gene (reference sequence). Trimming stripped 7 bases from V and 5 bases from J, with 20 bases between. The CDR3 here is CASTRSTGVQTGELFF. Here the CDR3 DNA reads TGTGCCAGTACAAGGTCTACGGGAGTTCAGACCGGGGAGCTGTTTTTT.

Here the CDR3 DNA reads TGTGCCAGCAATCCTAGCGGGAGGGCGGGTTACGAGCAGTACTTC. Protein product: CASNPSGRAGYEQYF. V is TRBV6-1 and J is TRBJ2-7; TRBD2 aligns across 12 bases. The CDR3 runs 15 residues. Germline CDR1 and CDR2: MNHNS and SASEGT. V was clipped by 7 bases and J by 4 bases; unmatched bases: 8.

A few counts support this clone. This sequence joins TRBV27 and TRBJ1-1; unclear D gene. The CDR3 extends over 13 amino acids. Germline CDR1 is MNHEY and CDR2 is SMNVEV (reference sequence). V was cut by 1 base and J by 1 base, with 4 bases left in between. The CDR3 sequence is CASSLLANTEAFF. The CDR3 bases are TGTGCCAGCAGTTTATTGGCGAACACTGAAGCTTTCTTT.

This clone was observed a few times. The CDR3 protein is CASSLTRGINTGELFF. For the CDR3, the DNA is TGTGCCAGTAGTTTGACACGGGGGATTAACACCGGGGAGCTGTTTTTT. The rearrangement joins TRBV19 to TRBJ2-2, with a tentative D call TRBD2 (6 bases). Germline V gene data show CDR1 as LNHDA and CDR2 as SQIVND (reference sequence). This CDR3 region has 16 residues. Trimming cost V 5 bases and J 2 bases, with 15 bases left between them. The full variable domain, completed using reference TRBV19 and TRBJ2-2, is DGGITQSPKYLFRKEGQNVTLSCEQNLNHDAMYWYRQDPGQGLRLIYYSQIVNDFQKGDIAEGYSVSREKKESFPLTVTSAQKNPTAFYLCASSLTRGINTGELFFGEGSRLTVL.

This chain uses TRBV5-1 with TRBJ1-4; D perhaps matches TRBD1 (5 bases). Per germline, CDR1 SGHRS and CDR2 YFSETQ. The CDR3 has 19 residues. The V gene lost 5 bases and the J gene lost 5 bases, with 28 bases spanning the gap. The CDR3 nucleotides are TGCGCCAGCAGGAAGGGTCAACCGGGACCGGACCAAGTGAATGAAAAACTGTTTTTT. It encodes CASRKGQPGPDQVNEKLFF.

V is TRBV19 and J is TRBJ2-3, with 8 bases fitting TRBD2. Germline values: CDR1 LNHDA, CDR2 SQIVND (reference sequence). CDR3 size: 16 residues. Unmatched junction bases numbered 10, after V lost 3 bases and J lost 5 bases. The CDR3 loop reads CASSIWSGGRGDTQYF. CDR3 DNA sequence: TGTGCCAGTAGTATTTGGTCGGGAGGGCGGGGAGATACGCAGTATTTT. The full variable domain, rest sourced from reference TRBV19 and TRBJ2-3, is DGGITQSPKYLFRKEGQNVTLSCEQNLNHDAMYWYRQDPGQGLRLIYYSQIVNDFQKGDIAEGYSVSREKKESFPLTVTSAQKNPTAFYLCASSIWSGGRGDTQYFGPGTRLTVL.

V and J are TRBV6-6 and TRBJ1-4; TRBD1 matches at 7 bases. The CDR3 has 13 residues. V shed 5 bases and J 8 bases; nucleotides not matched to a gene: 5. Germline CDR1 MNHNY, CDR2 SVGAGI (reference sequence). The CDR3 sequence: CASSLGTAEKLFF. Written as DNA, the CDR3 is TGTGCCAGCAGTCTAGGGACAGCCGAAAAACTGTTTTTT.

This chain uses TRBV5-1 with TRBJ2-3; D unresolved. Germline V gene lookup returns CDR1 SGHRS and CDR2 YFSETQ. Trimming cost V 0 bases and J 1 base, with 3 bases left between them. The CDR3 extends over 13 amino acids. The CDR3: CASSLEGTDTQYF. The CDR3 coding sequence is TGCGCCAGCAGCTTGGAGGGCACAGATACGCAGTATTTT.

The rearrangement links TRBV5-4 to TRBJ1-4; the D is unclear. CDR3 length: 14 residues. CDR1 is SGHNT and CDR2 is YYREEE in the germline V gene (reference sequence). With 0 bases removed from V and 8 bases from J, the gap between germline ends came to 11 bases. CDR3 loop: CASSLADNGEKLFF. CDR3 nucleotides: TGTGCCAGCAGCTTGGCGGATAACGGGGAAAAACTGTTTTTT.

The chain recombines TRBV5-6 with TRBJ2-1, with D possibly being TRBD2 (6 bases). The CDR3 spans 17 residues. The ends were cut back, 0 bases at V and 5 bases at J, with 18 bases in the middle. Germline V gene data show CDR1 as SGHDT and CDR2 as YYEEEE. The CDR3 protein is CASSLGELRRGDNEQFF. CDR3 in DNA: TGTGCCAGCAGCTTGGGGGAGCTCCGGAGGGGAGACAATGAGCAGTTCTTC.

This chain connects TRBV6-6 to TRBJ1-4; D is uncertain. V was shortened by 6 bases and J by 12 bases, with 8 bases between the two germline ends. Germline-derived CDR1 and CDR2 are MNHNY and SVGAGI (reference sequence). This CDR3 is built from 10 residues. CDR3 nucleotide sequence: TGTGCCAGCAGGGAGATGGAACTGTTTTTT. Translating gives CASREMELFF.

This chain joins TRBV6-6 and TRBJ1-1; no reliable D call. With 4 bases removed from V and 7 bases from J, the gap between germline ends came to 10 bases. CDR3 length: 12 residues. Germline loops: CDR1 MNHNY, CDR2 SVGAGI (reference sequence). The CDR3 region is CASSLQSFEAFF. CDR3 DNA sequence: TGTGCCAGCAGTTTACAGAGCTTTGAAGCTTTCTTT.

V gene TRBV7-9 combines with J gene TRBJ2-1; weak D call: TRBD2 (5 bases). V lost 8 bases and J lost 1, with 15 bases in between. Germline V CDR1 and CDR2: SEHNR, FQNEAQ (reference sequence). CDR3 length: 15 residues. The CDR3: CASSFLARSYNEQFF. In DNA, the CDR3 is TGTGCCAGCTCCTTCTTAGCGAGGTCCTACAATGAGCAGTTCTTC.

Relative to its sample, this clone is large. The chain carries TRBV25-1 and TRBJ1-6; TRBD1 is a possible D gene (5 bases). V dropped 5 bases and J dropped 5 bases, with 16 bases sitting between them. The germline CDR1 and CDR2 sequences are MGHDK and SYGVNS. This CDR3 spans 16 amino acids. CDR3 protein: CASSTRLQGDNSPLHF. For the CDR3, the DNA is TGTGCCAGCAGTACCCGACTTCAGGGCGATAATTCACCCCTCCACTTT.

This rearrangement joins TRBV29-1 to TRBJ2-1; 11 bases align to TRBD2. This CDR3 contains 14 residues. Unmatched junction bases numbered 7, after V lost 2 bases and J lost 10 bases. Germline V gene lookup returns CDR1 SQVTM and CDR2 ANQGSEA. CDR3 amino acids: CSVEKLAGESEQFF. The CDR3 DNA sequence: TGCAGCGTTGAAAAACTAGCGGGAGAGTCCGAGCAGTTCTTC.

This chain uses TRBV19 with TRBJ2-7; a possible D gene is TRBD2 (5 bases). V lost 1 base and J lost 3, with 13 bases in between. The germline CDR1 and CDR2 sequences are LNHDA and SQIVND (reference sequence). The CDR3 has 15 amino acids. In DNA, the CDR3 is TGTGCCAGTAGTATAGCCAACCACCGGGACTACGAGCAGTACTTC. Protein: CASSIANHRDYEQYF.

V gene TRBV28 combines with J gene TRBJ2-3; no definite D call. The V end was cut by 4 bases, the J end by 4 bases, with 15 bases between. Looked up from germline, CDR1 is MDHEN and CDR2 is SYDVKM. The CDR3 extends over 15 amino acids. In DNA form, the CDR3 reads TGTGCCAGCAGTTCGGCGCGTGTTAGGCCAGATACGCAGTATTTT. Its protein product is CASSSARVRPDTQYF.

In its sample, this clone was seen a few times. The chain links TRBV5-1 to TRBJ1-1, with D perhaps TRBD1 (6 bases). V gave up 4 bases and J gave up 2 bases, with 15 bases separating them. Germline-derived CDR1 and CDR2 are SGHRS and YFSETQ. This CDR3 comprises 15 residues. The CDR3 spells CASSETGTSNTEAFF. CDR3 DNA: TGCGCCAGCAGCGAAACAGGGACCTCCAACACTGAAGCTTTCTTT.

The chain has TRBV6-1 and TRBJ1-5, with D perhaps matching TRBD1 (5 bases). Per germline, CDR1 MNHNS and CDR2 SASEGT. V gave up 5 bases and J gave up 7 bases, with 12 bases separating them. This CDR3 contains 13 residues. CDR3: CASSIARGQPQHF. The DNA of the CDR3 is TGTGCCAGCAGTATAGCACGGGGGCAGCCCCAGCATTTT.

The gene calls are TRBV7-8 and TRBJ2-7; D is unresolved. Between the trimmed V and J ends, which lost 1 base and 6 bases, there was a span of 4 bases. CDR3 length: 11 residues. Germline-derived CDR1 and CDR2 are SGHVS and FQNEAQ. The CDR3 here is CASSLDREQYF. The CDR3 DNA is TGTGCCAGCAGCTTAGATCGCGAGCAGTACTTC.

V and J are TRBV2 and TRBJ2-1, with TRBD2 identical over 9 bases. Losses at the gene ends were 0 bases for V and 3 bases for J; bases not matched to a gene: 3. Germline V gives CDR1 SNHLY, CDR2 FYNNEI. CDR3 length: 16 residues. The CDR3 sequence is CASSEALLAGYNEQFF. CDR3 sequence (DNA): TGTGCCAGCAGTGAAGCGCTACTAGCGGGCTACAATGAGCAGTTCTTC.